The 10 T cell receptor beta chains in this list originate from one sample, sequenced in a study of monozygotic twins with inflammatory bowel disease (dated by TCRdb to about 2019). The method behind the library was 5' RACE. Sequenced using an Illumina HiSeq 2500. TCRdb reprocessed the reads, so every CDR3 protein sequence counts as one entry and DNA is not shown. Per the sample table, the count is approximately 100,000 distinct CDR3 sequences. Jointly, the top ten make up 1.5% to 2% of the sample. The sample comprised blood. Receptors originate from a human donor with ulcerative colitis or Crohn's disease, or a healthy co-twin of an affected twin (not recorded which).

The chain is built from TRBV12-3 or TRBV12-4 and TRBJ1-2; absent DNA, TCRdb's TRBD1 call cannot be checked. The CDR3 loop spans 15 amino acids. CDR3 protein: CASSLGDSANYGYTF.

The gene calls are TRBV29-1 and TRBJ2-1; no DNA is available, so the TRBD2 call from TCRdb remains unchecked. The CDR3 loop spans 13 amino acids. Germline V gene lookup returns CDR1 SQVTM and CDR2 ANQGSEA. The CDR3 loop reads CIPSGNSYNEQFF.

This chain connects TRBV4-3 to TRBJ2-7; the TCRdb D gene call, TRBD1, has no DNA to confirm it. CDR3 length: 14 residues. Per the germline V gene, CDR1 is LGHNA and CDR2 is YSLEER. CDR3 in amino acids: CASSRGARDVKQYF.

The chain joins TRBV4-3 to TRBJ1-6. Germline CDR1 LGHNA, CDR2 YSLEER. The CDR3 totals 14 residues. The CDR3 is CASSHSKGYGPLHF.

The chain recombines TRBV5-6 with TRBJ2-7; no DNA is available, so the TRBD2 call from TCRdb remains unchecked. Germline lookup yields CDR1 SGHDT and CDR2 YYEEEE. The CDR3 has 13 amino acids. CDR3 loop: CASSKGTAREQYF.

The CDR3 here is CASSPGGGNTDTQYF. V and J are TRBV18 and TRBJ2-3; TCRdb calls TRBD2, which cannot be checked without DNA. This CDR3 contains 15 residues. Germline CDR1 is KGHSH and CDR2 is LQKENI.

The chain employs TRBV19 and TRBJ2-2. The V gene's germline CDR1 is LNHDA and CDR2 SQIVND (reference sequence). The length of the CDR3 is 15 residues. The CDR3 loop is CASSVTFGNTGELFF.

The chain links TRBV10-1 to TRBJ2-2; with no DNA, the TCRdb D assignment of TRBD2 cannot be verified. Germline CDR1 and CDR2: WNHNN and SYGVQD (reference sequence). The CDR3 spans 14 residues. CDR3 residues: CASSELAGVGELFF.

CDR3 residues: CSASVNVDTQYF. The V call is TRBV20-1, the J call TRBJ2-3. Germline CDR1 and CDR2: DFQATT and SNEGSKA (reference sequence). This CDR3 has 12 residues.

V gene TRBV20-1 combines with J gene TRBJ1-2; absent DNA, TCRdb's TRBD1 call cannot be checked. In germline, CDR1 is DFQATT, CDR2 SNEGSKA (reference sequence). CDR3 size: 14 residues. CDR3: CSARRGGRGYGYTF.